The 29 T cell receptor beta chains presented below share a single source sample, sequenced in a study of shared clonotypes between healthy human individuals. Assay: immunoSEQ multiplex PCR; the TCRdb copy retains only in-frame clones and omits some. The repertoire holds about half a million clones, with roughly three quarters as singletons. Material: PBMCs. These receptors were obtained from a woman aged 40 to 50 in good health. Some clones in this sample may be carry-over from other donors' samples.

This sequence joins TRBV4-2 and TRBJ2-7, with unresolved D. Trimming took 5 bases from V and 3 from J, leaving 14 bases between them. The CDR3 is made up of 14 amino acids. Germline values: CDR1 LGHNA, CDR2 YNFKEQ. The DNA for the CDR3 is TGTGCCAGCAGCGTCCAATTAGGGAACTACGAGCAGTACTTC. This codes for CASSVQLGNYEQYF.

Turning to this clone: A read error is likely here: a far larger clone is one base away. The chain has TRBV7-7 and TRBJ1-3; D not certain. The germline V gene encodes CDR1 SSHAT and CDR2 FNYEAQ (reference sequence). V shed 0 bases and J shed 4 bases, with 1 base lying between them. CDR3 length equals 12 residues. In nucleotides, the CDR3 is TGTGCCAGCAGCTTAGCGGGAAACACCATATATTTT. This translates into CASSLAGNTIYF.

The table lists this clone with a few counts. This chain uses TRBV5-8 with TRBJ2-7; 8 bases map to TRBD1. Germline trimming cut 3 bases from V and 5 bases from J; bases unmatched to any gene: 7. The germline V gene has CDR1 SGHTS and CDR2 YDEGEE. There are 14 residues in the CDR3. The CDR3 here is CASSSPQGGNEQYF. The CDR3 DNA is TGTGCCAGCAGCTCCCCACAGGGGGGCAACGAGCAGTACTTC.

To note about this clone: This is likely an artifact of a read error, given a far larger clone one base away. Other DNA sequences within the sample encode an identical CDR3. The V gene is TRBV27, the J gene TRBJ2-7, with 13 bases that match TRBD2. V shed 7 bases and J 7 bases; nucleotides not matched to a gene: 16. The CDR3 covers 17 residues. CDR1 is MNHEY and CDR2 is SMNVEV in the germline V gene (reference sequence). The CDR3 DNA follows: TGTGCCAGCACCATACGCCCTGGACTAGCGGGAGTGTATGAGCAGTACTTC. Translation: CASTIRPGLAGVYEQYF.

The chain recombines TRBV5-5 with TRBJ1-5; tentatively, D is TRBD1 (5 bases). Trimming removed 2 bases at V and 4 bases at J, with 7 bases between. The CDR3 runs to 13 residues. CDR1 is SGHKS, CDR2 YYEKEE, per germline (reference sequence). The CDR3 DNA reads TGTGCCAGCAGCTTTCAGGGAAATCAGCCCCAGCATTTT. It codes for CASSFQGNQPQHF. Looking up the rest from reference TRBV5-5 and TRBJ1-5 gives the full variable domain: DAGVTQSPTHLIKTRGQQVTLRCSPISGHKSVSWYQQVLGQGPQFIFQYYEKEERGRGNFPDRFSARQFPNYSSELNVNALLLGDSALYLCASSFQGNQPQHFGDGTRLSIL.

V is TRBV30 and J is TRBJ2-1, with 12 bases lining up with TRBD2. After removal of 3 bases from V and 6 bases from J, the junction contained 9 bases not matched to a gene. Germline V gene data show CDR1 as GTSNPN and CDR2 as SVGIG (reference sequence). The length of the CDR3 is 16 residues. This CDR3 reads CAWRSLGTSGLNEQFF. The DNA for the CDR3 is TGTGCCTGGAGGTCCCTTGGGACTAGCGGGCTCAATGAGCAGTTCTTC. The full variable domain, in which reference TRBV30 and TRBJ2-1 provide the parts outside the CDR3, is SQTIHQWPATLVQPVGSPLSLECTVEGTSNPNLYWYRQAAGRGLQLLFYSVGIGQISSEVPQNLSASRPQDRQFILSSKKLLLSDSGFYLCAWRSLGTSGLNEQFFGPGTRLTVL.

The chain uses TRBV28 and TRBJ2-5, with D maybe TRBD1 (6 bases). Germline assignment: CDR1 MDHEN and CDR2 SYDVKM. The germline V and J ends were trimmed by 2 bases and 2 bases, with 15 bases remaining between them. The CDR3 is made up of 16 amino acids. CDR3 residues: CASSLRARQVQETQYF. Here the CDR3 DNA reads TGTGCCAGCAGTTTAAGGGCCAGACAGGTTCAAGAGACCCAGTACTTC.

This chain connects TRBV5-1 to TRBJ2-2; 8 bases align to TRBD1. The CDR3 sequence is 14 residues long. The V segment lost 4 bases and the J segment 6 bases; nucleotides outside the gene matches: 5. Germline CDR1 SGHRS, CDR2 YFSETQ. The CDR3 bases are TGCGCCAGCAGCCCGGACAGGGAGGCCGGGGAGCTGTTTTTT. Translating gives CASSPDREAGELFF.

Comment on this clone: Given a far larger clone just one base away, this is likely a sequencing read error. The V call is TRBV18, the J call TRBJ2-5; maybe TRBD2 (5 bases). CDR1 and CDR2 (germline): KGHSH, LQKENI. The CDR3 loop spans 14 amino acids. CDR3 protein: CANSPYEELEAQYF. CDR3 sequence (DNA): TGTGCCAACTCCCCCTACGAAGAACTAGAGGCCCAGTACTTC.

The chain recombines TRBV6-5 with TRBJ1-3; TRBD1 is a possible D gene (5 bases). The CDR3 consists of 15 residues. V lost 8 bases and J 0 bases, leaving 14 bases between the germline ends. CDR1 and CDR2 from the germline V gene are MNHEY and SVGAGI. Here the CDR3 reads CASVPSGTSGNTIYF. The CDR3 nucleotides are TGTGCCAGCGTCCCTTCCGGGACCTCTGGAAACACCATATATTTT.

This chain links TRBV30 with TRBJ2-2; tentative D call: TRBD1 (6 bases). In germline, CDR1 is GTSNPN, CDR2 SVGIG (reference sequence). There are 15 residues in the CDR3. The V end was cut by 8 bases, the J end by 7 bases, with 23 bases between. CDR3 nucleotide sequence: TGTGCCACAAATACCAGGGGCCGCCTCCTCGGGGAGCTGTTTTTT. The encoded protein is CATNTRGRLLGELFF.

The chain's CDR3 is CASSRASSNQPQHF. CDR3 nucleotide sequence: TGTGCCAGCAGCAGGGCGAGTAGCAATCAGCCCCAGCATTTT. This chain connects TRBV21-1 to TRBJ1-5; the D call in the table, TRBD1, was not verified against the DNA. TRBV21-1 represents a pseudogene. CDR3 length equals 14 residues.

Concerning this clone itself: Just one base apart from a much larger clone, this may be a read error. The chain combines TRBV18 with TRBJ1-4, with D hard to call. Trimming stripped 3 bases from V and 3 bases from J, with 8 bases between. This CDR3 is 14 amino acids long. Germline V gene sequence: CDR1 KGHSH, CDR2 LQKENI. CDR3 region: CASSPDRPNEKLFF. The CDR3 nucleotides read TGTGCCAGCTCACCGGACCGCCCTAATGAAAAACTGTTTTTT.

V is TRBV5-1 and J is TRBJ2-1; the D gene is possibly TRBD2 (6 bases). The germline gives CDR1 SGHRS, CDR2 YFSETQ. V lost 4 bases to trimming and J lost 6 bases, with 17 bases between them. The CDR3 consists of 15 residues. The CDR3 sequence is CASSVQPGVSNEQFF. The DNA for the CDR3 is TGCGCCAGCAGCGTACAGCCGGGGGTTTCCAATGAGCAGTTCTTC.

CDR3 region: CASTLKTSDPRAWEQYF. The DNA of the CDR3 is TGTGCCAGCACGCTAAAAACTAGCGACCCGAGAGCATGGGAGCAGTACTTC. The chain couples TRBV21-1 to TRBJ2-7; the table gives TRBD2 as D, unverified against the DNA. TRBV21-1 is tagged as a pseudogene. The CDR3 sequence is 17 residues long.

J is TRBJ2-7 and V is TRBV9; D is ambiguous. CDR1 and CDR2 (germline): SGDLS, YYNGEE. Between the trimmed V and J ends, which lost 1 base and 1 base, there was a span of 12 bases. The CDR3 has 15 amino acids. CDR3 sequence: CASSVSPNPSYEQYF. The CDR3 DNA follows: TGTGCCAGCAGCGTATCCCCAAATCCTTCCTACGAGCAGTACTTC.

With respect to this clone: A single base separates this from a much larger clone, so it may be a read error. This chain connects TRBV30 to TRBJ1-5; D gene unclear. The CDR3 sequence is 13 residues long. Per germline, CDR1 GTSNPN and CDR2 SVGIG (reference sequence). CDR3: CAWSLNSNRPQHF. The CDR3 DNA reads TGTGCCTGGAGTCTTAATAGCAATCGGCCCCAGCATTTT.

The gene calls are TRBV7-2 and TRBJ2-3; D is perhaps TRBD1 (6 bases). V was clipped by 1 base and J by 7 bases, with 15 bases between them. The CDR3 length is 15 residues. CDR1 SGHTA and CDR2 FQGNSA come from the germline V gene. CDR3 DNA sequence: TGTGCCAGCAGCTTAGGTGGTCAGGGGATGAATACGCAGTATTTT. Translated: CASSLGGQGMNTQYF. The whole variable domain, filled in from reference TRBV7-2 and TRBJ2-3, reads GAGVSQSPSNKVTEKGKDVELRCDPISGHTALYWYRQSLGQGLEFLIYFQGNSAPDKSGLPSDRFSAERTGGSVSTLTIQRTQQEDSAVYLCASSLGGQGMNTQYFGPGTRLTVL.

As regards this clone: This may be a read error, as it is one base from a much larger clone. The sample has other DNA sequences that encode this CDR3 too. The chain couples TRBV5-4 to TRBJ2-1; D ambiguous. This CDR3 has 17 residues. The germline gives CDR1 SGHNT, CDR2 YYREEE (reference sequence). The CDR3 loop reads CASSSARASFSYNEQFF. CDR3 nucleotide sequence: TGTGCCAGCAGCTCCGCCCGGGCATCGTTTTCCTATAATGAGCAGTTCTTC.

The chain is built from TRBV15 and TRBJ1-4, with D perhaps matching TRBD1 (5 bases). Per the germline V gene, CDR1 is LNHNV and CDR2 is YYDKDF (reference sequence). Trimming shortened V by 0 bases and J by 6 bases, and 11 bases separated the two germline ends. The CDR3 is 15 amino acids. DNA of the CDR3: TGTGCCACCAGCAGAGACCCAGGGCCAGATGAAAAACTGTTTTTT. Amino acid sequence: CATSRDPGPDEKLFF. The variable domain in full, completed from reference TRBV15 and TRBJ1-4, reads DAMVIQNPRYQVTQFGKPVTLSCSQTLNHNVMYWYQQKSSQAPKLLFHYYDKDFNNEADTPDNFQSRRPNTSFCFLDIRSPGLGDTAMYLCATSRDPGPDEKLFFGSGTQLSVL.

The gene calls are TRBV6-5 and TRBJ2-2, with TRBD1 matching 8 bases. Trimming took 2 bases from V and 7 from J; bases not matched to a gene: 6. This CDR3 has 15 amino acids. CDR1 MNHEY and CDR2 SVGAGI come from the germline V gene. The CDR3 loop is CASSYQGAVVGELFF. CDR3 DNA sequence: TGTGCCAGCAGTTACCAGGGGGCTGTTGTCGGGGAGCTGTTTTTT.

V usage is TRBV5-1 and J usage is TRBJ2-3; 12 nucleotides match TRBD1. V was clipped by 2 bases and J by 5 bases; unmatched bases: 9. The germline gives CDR1 SGHRS, CDR2 YFSETQ. The CDR3 extends over 17 amino acids. This CDR3 is CASSLIPGQGAKDTQYF. DNA for the CDR3: TGCGCCAGCAGCTTAATACCGGGACAGGGGGCGAAAGATACGCAGTATTTT. Looking up the rest from reference TRBV5-1 and TRBJ2-3 gives the full variable domain: KAGVTQTPRYLIKTRGQQVTLSCSPISGHRSVSWYQQTPGQGLQFLFEYFSETQRNKGNFPGRFSGRQFSNSRSEMNVSTLELGDSALYLCASSLIPGQGAKDTQYFGPGTRLTVL.

With respect to this clone: This likely reflects a read error, since a far larger clone is one base away. This is likely a read error, given that the CDR3 carries no conserved phenylalanine or tryptophan at its end. V is TRBV30 and J is TRBJ2-7; TRBD2 might be the D (6 bases). The CDR3 sequence is 13 residues long. Trimming cost V 3 bases and J 1 base, with 10 bases left between them. The germline V gene encodes CDR1 GTSNPN and CDR2 SVGIG (reference sequence). CDR3 DNA: TGTGCCTGGAGGGCGCGGGGTTCCTACGAGCAGTACCTC. Protein sequence: CAWRARGSYEQYL.

For this clone: Being one base from a much bigger clone, this may be a read error. V gene TRBV25-1 combines with J gene TRBJ1-1, with a tentative D call TRBD1 (5 bases). The ends were cut back, 6 bases at V and 6 bases at J, with 17 bases in the middle. Germline V gives CDR1 MGHDK, CDR2 SYGVNS. The length of the CDR3 is 14 residues. CDR3 in amino acids: CASRSGRADPEAFF. CDR3 nucleotides: TGTGCCAGCAGGAGTGGCAGGGCTGATCCTGAAGCTTTCTTT.

The chain combines TRBV27 with TRBJ1-1; D is undetermined. The CDR3 is 14 amino acids. Germline CDR1 and CDR2: MNHEY and SMNVEV (reference sequence). V lost 2 bases, J lost 1 base, and 8 bases lay in between. CDR3 nucleotide sequence: TGTGCCAGCAGTTTACGGACCAGGAACACTGAAGCTTTCTTT. Its translation is CASSLRTRNTEAFF.

This rearrangement joins TRBV7-2 to TRBJ1-1, with D perhaps matching TRBD1 (6 bases). Germline V gene data show CDR1 as SGHTA and CDR2 as FQGNSA. Between the trimmed V and J ends, which lost 4 bases and 6 bases, there was a span of 21 bases. The CDR3 contains 16 residues. This CDR3 reads CASSSHRTVPSSEAFF. CDR3 coding DNA: TGTGCCAGCAGCTCCCACCGGACAGTCCCGAGTTCTGAAGCTTTCTTT.

V usage is TRBV6-5 and J usage is TRBJ2-7; 13 bases are shared with TRBD2. The CDR3 has 15 amino acids. Germline CDR1 reads MNHEY; CDR2 reads SVGAGI. With 6 bases clipped from V and 5 bases from J, the junction kept 7 bases outside the gene matches. The CDR3 DNA reads as TGTGCCAGCAGCCCGGGACTAGCGGGATTCAACGAGCAGTACTTC. This codes for CASSPGLAGFNEQYF.

The rearrangement links TRBV2 to TRBJ2-2; the match to TRBD2 covers 8 bases. With V trimmed by 4 bases and J by 7 bases, 8 bases remained unmatched. The CDR3 runs to 15 residues. Germline assignment: CDR1 SNHLY and CDR2 FYNNEI. The CDR3, as DNA: TGTGCCAGCAGTGCGGAAGCGGGGGATTTCGGGGAGCTGTTTTTT. Translating it yields CASSAEAGDFGELFF.

The chain has TRBV7-3 and TRBJ2-1, with 8 bases matching TRBD1. CDR3 length: 14 residues. Germline CDR1 is SGHTA and CDR2 is FQGTGA. V trimming: 2 bases; J trimming: 7 bases; junction bases outside the gene matches: 4. The CDR3 sequence is CASSLDRGGNEQFF. CDR3 bases: TGTGCCAGCAGCTTAGACAGGGGAGGAAATGAGCAGTTCTTC.